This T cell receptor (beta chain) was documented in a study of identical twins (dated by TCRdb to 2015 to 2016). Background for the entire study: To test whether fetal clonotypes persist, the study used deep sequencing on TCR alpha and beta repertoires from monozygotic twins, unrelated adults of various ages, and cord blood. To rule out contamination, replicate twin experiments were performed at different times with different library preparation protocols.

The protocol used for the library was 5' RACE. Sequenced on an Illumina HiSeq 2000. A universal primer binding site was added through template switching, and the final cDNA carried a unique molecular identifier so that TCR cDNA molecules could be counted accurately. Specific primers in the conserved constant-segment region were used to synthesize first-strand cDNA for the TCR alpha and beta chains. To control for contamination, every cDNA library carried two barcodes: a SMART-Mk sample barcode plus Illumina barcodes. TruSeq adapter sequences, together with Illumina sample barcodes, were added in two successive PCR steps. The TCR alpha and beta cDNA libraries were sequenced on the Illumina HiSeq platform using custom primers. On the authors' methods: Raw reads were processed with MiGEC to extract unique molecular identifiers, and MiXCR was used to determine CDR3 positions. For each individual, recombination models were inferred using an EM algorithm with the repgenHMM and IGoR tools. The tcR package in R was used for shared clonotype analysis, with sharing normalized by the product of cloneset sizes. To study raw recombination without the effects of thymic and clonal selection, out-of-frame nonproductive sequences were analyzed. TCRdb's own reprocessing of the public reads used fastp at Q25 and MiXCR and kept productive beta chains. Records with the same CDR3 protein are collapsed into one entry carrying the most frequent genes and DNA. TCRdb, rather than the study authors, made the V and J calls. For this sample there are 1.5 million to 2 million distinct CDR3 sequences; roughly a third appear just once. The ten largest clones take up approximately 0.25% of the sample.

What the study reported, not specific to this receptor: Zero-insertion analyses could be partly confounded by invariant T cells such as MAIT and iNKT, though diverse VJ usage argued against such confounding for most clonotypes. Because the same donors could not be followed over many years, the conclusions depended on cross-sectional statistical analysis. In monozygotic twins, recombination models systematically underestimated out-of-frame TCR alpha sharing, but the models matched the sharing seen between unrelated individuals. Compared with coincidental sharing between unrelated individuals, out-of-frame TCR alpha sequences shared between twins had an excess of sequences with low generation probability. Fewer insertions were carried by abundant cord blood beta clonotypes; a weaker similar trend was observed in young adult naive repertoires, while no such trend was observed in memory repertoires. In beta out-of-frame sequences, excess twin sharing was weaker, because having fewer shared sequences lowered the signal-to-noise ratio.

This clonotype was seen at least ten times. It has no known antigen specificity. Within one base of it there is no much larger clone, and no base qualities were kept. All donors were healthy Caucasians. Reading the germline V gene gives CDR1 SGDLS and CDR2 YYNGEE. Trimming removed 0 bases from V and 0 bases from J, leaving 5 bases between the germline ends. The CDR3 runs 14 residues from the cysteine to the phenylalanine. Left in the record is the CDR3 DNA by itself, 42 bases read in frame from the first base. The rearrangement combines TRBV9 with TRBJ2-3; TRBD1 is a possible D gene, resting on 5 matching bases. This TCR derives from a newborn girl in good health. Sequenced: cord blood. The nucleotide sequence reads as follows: TGTGCCAGCAGCGTAGGGGGCAGCACAGATACGCAGTATTTT. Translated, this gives CASSVGGSTDTQYF.